One sample yielded the 13 T cell receptor beta chains listed below, sequenced in a study of CD8+ T cells in alopecia areata. As to treatment: oral pan-JAK inhibitor, 5-10 mg twice daily. Once RNA had been extracted, it was reverse transcribed into cDNA to act as the sequencing template. Clones were sequenced by immunoSEQ multiplex PCR, and TCRdb holds only the in-frame ones, with some missing. The sample consists of approximately 210,000 clones, around 65% of them appearing once. Sequencing was performed on CD4+ T cells sorted from blood, taken around week 44, from a patient treated with tofacitinib. Receptors were obtained from a human donor with alopecia areata.

In its sample, this clone was seen a few times. The gene calls are TRBV19 and TRBJ2-1, with D perhaps matching TRBD2 (5 bases). V lost 2 bases and J 0 bases, leaving 11 bases between the germline ends. Germline assignment: CDR1 LNHDA and CDR2 SQIVND (reference sequence). CDR3 length: 16 amino acids. CDR3: CASSIREGLSYNEQFF. CDR3 DNA sequence: TGTGCCAGTAGTATACGTGAGGGTCTCTCCTACAATGAGCAGTTCTTC.

V gene TRBV4-1 combines with J gene TRBJ2-1, with 10 bases identical to TRBD1. The V gene end was trimmed by 2 bases and the J gene end by 2 bases; junction bases not matched to a gene: 6. The germline CDR1 and CDR2 sequences are MGHRA and YSYEKL. CDR3 length: 17 residues. DNA for the CDR3: TGCGCCAGCAGCCAAAATCGGGACAGGGGCCCCTACAATGAGCAGTTCTTC. Encoded protein: CASSQNRDRGPYNEQFF.

The J gene is TRBJ1-2, the V gene TRBV7-9, with 9 bases that match TRBD1. This CDR3 spans 19 amino acids. CDR1 is SEHNR and CDR2 is FQNEAQ in the germline V gene (reference sequence). The J segment lost 4 bases and the V segment lost 2 bases, leaving 17 bases of the junction unmatched. The CDR3 here is CASSLSRVDRGPYSYGYTF. CDR3 sequence (DNA): TGTGCCAGCAGCTTATCCCGCGTGGACAGGGGACCGTACTCCTATGGCTACACCTTC.

The rearrangement uses TRBV5-1 and TRBJ2-1; 10 nucleotides align to TRBD2. V was pared by 5 bases and J by 4 bases, with 6 bases of the junction left unmatched. Germline assignment: CDR1 SGHRS and CDR2 YFSETQ. CDR3 length: 15 residues. The CDR3 protein is CASRPLAGDYNEQFF. DNA of the CDR3: TGCGCCAGCAGACCTCTAGCGGGGGATTACAATGAGCAGTTCTTC.

This sequence joins TRBV30 and TRBJ1-1; D gene ambiguous. The germline gives CDR1 GTSNPN, CDR2 SVGIG (reference sequence). V gave up 4 bases and J gave up 0 bases, with 9 bases separating them. This CDR3 has 13 amino acids. In DNA form, the CDR3 reads TGTGCCTGGATGGAAAATCTGAACACTGAAGCTTTCTTT. Translation: CAWMENLNTEAFF.

The chain has TRBV5-6 and TRBJ2-5; 7 bases are shared with TRBD2. The CDR3 totals 15 residues. Germline values: CDR1 SGHDT, CDR2 YYEEEE. With 0 bases clipped from V and 5 bases from J, the junction kept 7 bases outside the gene matches. CDR3 loop: CASSLGAGGDETQYF. The CDR3 DNA reads as TGTGCCAGCAGCTTGGGCGCTGGGGGGGACGAGACCCAGTACTTC.

The rearrangement uses TRBV30 and TRBJ1-1; no clear D. V shed 0 bases and J shed 5 bases, with 13 bases lying between them. CDR3 size: 14 residues. CDR1 GTSNPN and CDR2 SVGIG come from the germline V gene (reference sequence). The CDR3 nucleotides are TGTGCCTGGAGTGTTTCGTTCGGTGTAACTGAAGCTTTCTTT. It specifies CAWSVSFGVTEAFF. Full variable domain (remainder filled in from reference TRBV30 and TRBJ1-1): SQTIHQWPATLVQPVGSPLSLECTVEGTSNPNLYWYRQAAGRGLQLLFYSVGIGQISSEVPQNLSASRPQDRQFILSSKKLLLSDSGFYLCAWSVSFGVTEAFFGQGTRLTVV.

This clone occurred a few times. The V gene is TRBV28, the J gene TRBJ2-5; 7 bases match TRBD1. From germline, CDR1 is MDHEN and CDR2 SYDVKM. The CDR3 is made up of 13 amino acids. The ends lost 5 bases at V and 5 bases at J; junction bases unmatched: 5. CDR3 sequence: CASSPGGRETQYF. In DNA form, the CDR3 reads TGTGCCAGCAGTCCAGGGGGACGCGAGACCCAGTACTTC.

The V gene is TRBV7-9, the J gene TRBJ1-1, with TRBD1 as a possible D gene (5 bases). Germline CDR1 reads SEHNR; CDR2 reads FQNEAQ (reference sequence). The CDR3 length is 12 residues. V lost 2 bases and J lost 7, with 8 bases in between. DNA for the CDR3: TGTGCCAGCAGCTTAACCAGGGATGAAGCTTTCTTT. Translating gives CASSLTRDEAFF.

The chain carries TRBV30 and TRBJ2-7; 7 bases agree with TRBD2. Germline V CDR1 and CDR2: GTSNPN, SVGIG (reference sequence). V shed 4 bases and J 3 bases; nucleotides not matched to a gene: 3. The CDR3 is 12 amino acids. In DNA form, the CDR3 reads TGTGCCTGGAATGCGGGGGACTACGAGCAGTACTTC. It translates to CAWNAGDYEQYF.

The gene calls are TRBV27 and TRBJ1-5; 11 nucleotides agree with TRBD1. CDR1 and CDR2 from the germline V gene are MNHEY and SMNVEV (reference sequence). The CDR3 covers 14 residues. V lost 5 bases to trimming and J lost 7 bases; unmatched junction nucleotides: 4. The CDR3 is CASSRTGGDQPQHF. In nucleotides, the CDR3 is TGTGCCAGCAGTCGGACAGGGGGCGACCAGCCCCAGCATTTT.

The chain recombines TRBV30 with TRBJ1-6, with D perhaps TRBD1 (6 bases). This CDR3 has 14 amino acids. Germline CDR1 GTSNPN, CDR2 SVGIG (reference sequence). V gave up 2 bases and J gave up 6 bases, with 11 bases separating them. In DNA form, the CDR3 reads TGTGCCTGGAGTACCACAGGGACTAATTCACCCCTCCACTTT. It is translated as CAWSTTGTNSPLHF.

This clone was seen more than once but under ten times. V and J are TRBV29-1 and TRBJ2-5; TRBD1 might be the D (6 bases). Germline lookup yields CDR1 SQVTM and CDR2 ANQGSEA. V lost 6 bases and J 3 bases, leaving 11 bases between the germline ends. CDR3 size: 12 residues. The CDR3, as DNA: TGCAGCGTAACAGGGAGAGAAGAGACCCAGTACTTC. Translation: CSVTGREETQYF.